Reported below is one TCR beta chain. Generated by immunoSEQ multiplex PCR, the TCRdb table keeps only in-frame clones and is missing some. This sample has roughly 56,000 clones, with approximately 90% found just once. Germline V gene data show CDR1 as LNHDA and CDR2 as SQIVND (reference sequence). V dropped 1 base and J dropped 4 bases, with 13 bases sitting between them. This CDR3 has 16 residues. This sample is drawn from a study of OX40 agonist ivuxolimab in advanced cancers. Sequences were derived from CD4+ or CD8+ T cells sorted from blood, sampled in a trial of the OX40 agonist ivuxolimab. The chain couples TRBV19 to TRBJ2-2, with D tentatively TRBD2 (6 bases). This receptor was taken from an adult with an advanced solid tumor such as melanoma, head and neck, liver or kidney cancer. CDR3 amino acids: CASSIVGGMGTGELFF. The CDR3 nucleotides are TGTGCCAGTAGTATAGTTGGCGGGATGGGCACCGGGGAGCTGTTTTTT. The complete variable domain, with remaining parts taken from reference TRBV19 and TRBJ2-2, reads DGGITQSPKYLFRKEGQNVTLSCEQNLNHDAMYWYRQDPGQGLRLIYYSQIVNDFQKGDIAEGYSVSREKKESFPLTVTSAQKNPTAFYLCASSIVGGMGTGELFFGEGSRLTVL.